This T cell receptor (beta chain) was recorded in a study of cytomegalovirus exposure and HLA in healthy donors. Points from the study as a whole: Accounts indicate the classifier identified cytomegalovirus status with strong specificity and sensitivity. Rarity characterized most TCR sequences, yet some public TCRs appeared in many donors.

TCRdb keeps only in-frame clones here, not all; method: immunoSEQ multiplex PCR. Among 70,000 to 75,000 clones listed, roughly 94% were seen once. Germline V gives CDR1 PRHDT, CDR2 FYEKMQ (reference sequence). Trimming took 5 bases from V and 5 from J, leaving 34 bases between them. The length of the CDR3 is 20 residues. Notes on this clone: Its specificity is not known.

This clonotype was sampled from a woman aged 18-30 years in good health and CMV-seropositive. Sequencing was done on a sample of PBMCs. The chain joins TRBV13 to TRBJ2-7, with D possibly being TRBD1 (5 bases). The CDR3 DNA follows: TGTGCCAGCAGCGGGGCTCCGGTTGATGGGCCCTCCATAAACTACGACGAGCAGTACTTC. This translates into CASSGAPVDGPSINYDEQYF.